This T cell receptor (beta chain) was recovered during a study of T cell responses to AZD1222 COVID-19 vaccine. Study information: Second doses at about 4 or about 12 weeks were pooled. Study-wide points: The study identified only a handful of AZD1222 recipients as seropositive at baseline. Close to half of spike-specific TCRs reportedly recognize unmutated variant regions.

Measured with immunoSEQ multiplex PCR; TCRdb has only the in-frame clones, and not every one. The table has 120,000 or so clones, approximately 91% seen once. The CDR3 has 14 residues. V lost 1 base to trimming and J lost 4 bases, with 10 bases between them. About this clone itself: Its antigen remains unidentified.

This sequence was found in an adult in good health. V and J are TRBV23-1 and TRBJ1-2; D is unresolved. TRBV23-1 is an ORF; its function is uncertain. The sequenced sample was peripheral blood, obtained on day 0 of AZD1222 vaccination. The CDR3 is CASSQYARGYGYTF. The CDR3, as DNA: TGCGCCAGCAGTCAATATGCCCGGGGCTATGGCTACACCTTC.